This entry lists 18 T cell receptor beta chains sequenced from one sample in a study of blood T cell repertoires in COVID-19. Produced via immunoSEQ multiplex PCR; TCRdb's table is partial and in-frame only. This table holds more than 300,000 clones, 70% to 90% found once. Sequenced: PBMCs or T cells enriched from blood (not recorded which). The receptors shown here come from a woman younger than 45 who had recovered from COVID-19.

This clone was recorded only once. The chain combines TRBV11-2 with TRBJ1-2, with D possibly being TRBD1 (5 bases). Germline V gene lookup returns CDR1 SGHAT and CDR2 FQNNGV. The CDR3 totals 14 residues. With 3 bases removed from V and 4 bases from J, the gap between germline ends came to 12 bases. The CDR3 sequence is CASSLGGTGYGYTF. As DNA, the CDR3 is TGTGCCAGCAGCTTGGGTGGGACTGGCTATGGCTACACCTTC. Based on the CDR3 plus reference TRBV11-2 and TRBJ1-2, the full variable domain is EAGVAQSPRYKIIEKRQSVAFWCNPISGHATLYWYQQILGQGPKLLIQFQNNGVVDDSQLPKDRFSAERLKGVDSTLKIQPAKLEDSAVYLCASSLGGTGYGYTFGSGTRLTVV.

V and J are TRBV6-5 and TRBJ2-3, with 7 bases fitting TRBD2. Per the germline V gene, CDR1 is MNHEY and CDR2 is SVGAGI. The CDR3 extends over 15 amino acids. V was pared by 6 bases and J by 4 bases, with 10 bases of the junction left unmatched. The CDR3 sequence is CASSPTSGVADTQYF. The CDR3 DNA sequence: TGTGCCAGCAGCCCCACCAGCGGGGTGGCAGATACGCAGTATTTT.

V and J are TRBV30 and TRBJ1-2; D is uncertain. Trimming shortened V by 5 bases and J by 7 bases, and 11 bases separated the two germline ends. CDR1 is GTSNPN, CDR2 SVGIG, per germline (reference sequence). The CDR3 length is 11 residues. The CDR3 sequence is CAWSSLSGYTF. In nucleotides, the CDR3 is TGTGCCTGGTCAAGTTTGAGTGGCTACACCTTC. The full variable domain, rest sourced from reference TRBV30 and TRBJ1-2, is SQTIHQWPATLVQPVGSPLSLECTVEGTSNPNLYWYRQAAGRGLQLLFYSVGIGQISSEVPQNLSASRPQDRQFILSSKKLLLSDSGFYLCAWSSLSGYTFGSGTRLTVV.

This chain uses TRBV4-2 with TRBJ1-1, with D possibly TRBD1 on 6 matching bases. Trimming pared 0 bases from V and 4 bases from J, leaving 15 bases between. CDR3 length: 16 amino acids. Germline CDR1 reads LGHNA; CDR2 reads YNFKEQ. CDR3 nucleotide sequence: TGTGCCAGCAGCCAAGATCAGGCGGGGGCGAGCACTGAAGCTTTCTTT. Encoded protein: CASSQDQAGASTEAFF.

This chain uses TRBV6-5 with TRBJ1-4; D is ambiguous. The V gene's germline CDR1 is MNHEY and CDR2 SVGAGI. V lost 8 bases to trimming and J lost 6 bases, with 10 bases between them. The CDR3 spans 12 residues. The CDR3 DNA follows: TGTGCCAGCGGCCGCCGGGATGAAAAACTGTTTTTT. Its translation: CASGRRDEKLFF.

This rearrangement joins TRBV7-2 to TRBJ1-1; unclear D gene. V was clipped by 2 bases and J by 1 base, with 17 bases between them. The CDR3 has 17 amino acids. Germline assignment: CDR1 SGHTA and CDR2 FQGNSA. The CDR3 DNA sequence: TGTGCCAGCAGCTTAACAATCGGGTACGGATCGAACACTGAAGCTTTCTTT. Protein: CASSLTIGYGSNTEAFF.

This chain connects TRBV19 to TRBJ1-2, with TRBD1 identical over 8 bases. V lost 3 bases to trimming and J lost 8 bases; unmatched junction nucleotides: 8. The CDR3 is 14 amino acids. From germline, CDR1 is LNHDA and CDR2 SQIVND (reference sequence). This CDR3 reads CASSIGRGPRGYTF. The CDR3 nucleotides read TGTGCCAGTAGTATCGGCAGGGGGCCGAGGGGCTACACCTTC.

The V call is TRBV30, the J call TRBJ1-1, with D possibly matching TRBD1 (6 bases). Trimming pared 2 bases from V and 1 base from J, leaving 17 bases between. Germline V lookup: CDR1 GTSNPN, CDR2 SVGIG (reference sequence). This CDR3 region has 16 residues. This CDR3 is CAWSPFRGNPNTEAFF. CDR3 nucleotide sequence: TGTGCCTGGAGTCCATTCAGGGGCAACCCGAACACTGAAGCTTTCTTT.

V usage is TRBV27 and J usage is TRBJ1-5, with a tentative D call TRBD1 (6 bases). V dropped 3 bases and J dropped 7 bases, with 16 bases sitting between them. The CDR3 contains 15 residues. Germline-derived CDR1 and CDR2 are MNHEY and SMNVEV (reference sequence). The CDR3 nucleotides are TGTGCCAGCAGTTTGGGAACAGGGCCTGGGCAGCCCCAGCATTTT. As protein: CASSLGTGPGQPQHF.

The chain carries TRBV11-2 and TRBJ2-1; 11 nucleotides match TRBD2. Germline trimming cut 6 bases from V and 4 bases from J; bases unmatched to any gene: 8. Germline V CDR1 and CDR2: SGHAT, FQNNGV. The CDR3 consists of 16 residues. CDR3 sequence reads: CASRHPGTSGYNEQFF. The CDR3 region has the DNA TGTGCCAGCAGACACCCCGGGACTAGCGGTTACAATGAGCAGTTCTTC.

V usage is TRBV5-4 and J usage is TRBJ2-7; TRBD2 aligns across 9 bases. In germline, CDR1 is SGHNT, CDR2 YYREEE (reference sequence). J was trimmed by 3 bases and V by 0 bases; bases with no gene match: 7. This CDR3 comprises 16 residues. The CDR3 spells CASSLDRAGGVYEQYF. The CDR3 DNA follows: TGTGCCAGCAGCTTGGATCGAGCGGGGGGAGTCTACGAGCAGTACTTC.

CDR3: CASSSQGRGTEAFF. The CDR3 DNA reads TGTGCCAGCAGTTCCCAGGGGAGGGGGACTGAAGCTTTCTTT. The genes are TRBV6-5 and TRBJ1-1, with a possible D match to TRBD1 (6 bases). V was shortened by 4 bases and J by 5 bases, with 14 bases between the two germline ends. Germline values: CDR1 MNHEY, CDR2 SVGAGI. The CDR3 sequence is 14 residues long.

The chain combines TRBV7-8 with TRBJ2-2; TRBD1 is a possible D gene (5 bases). The CDR3 extends over 14 amino acids. V lost 4 bases, J lost 6 bases, and 12 bases lay in between. Looked up from germline, CDR1 is SGHVS and CDR2 is FQNEAQ. CDR3 residues: CASSSQGLAGELFF. CDR3 coding DNA: TGTGCCAGCAGCTCCCAGGGTCTCGCCGGGGAGCTGTTTTTT.

Only one count was recorded for this clone. The sample contains more than one DNA sequence encoding this CDR3. The chain joins TRBV6-5 to TRBJ1-1; no reliable D call. Trimming removed 3 bases at V and 3 bases at J, with 8 bases between. The germline CDR1 and CDR2 sequences are MNHEY and SVGAGI. The CDR3 has 13 residues. Here the CDR3 reads CASSYLRDTEAFF. Written as DNA, the CDR3 is TGTGCCAGCAGTTATCTCCGTGACACTGAAGCTTTCTTT.

V is TRBV7-2 and J is TRBJ1-5, with D hard to call. V dropped 3 bases and J dropped 2 bases, with 8 bases sitting between them. This CDR3 spans 14 amino acids. The germline V gene encodes CDR1 SGHTA and CDR2 FQGNSA. The CDR3 protein is CASSFAGGNQPQHF. The CDR3 nucleotides are TGTGCCAGCAGCTTCGCGGGTGGCAATCAGCCCCAGCATTTT.

The chain recombines TRBV29-1 with TRBJ1-2; D may be TRBD1 (6 bases). This CDR3 is built from 14 residues. The germline gives CDR1 SQVTM, CDR2 ANQGSEA. Trimming pared 6 bases from V and 4 bases from J, leaving 18 bases between. The CDR3 reads CSVRGVGYGYGYTF. DNA for the CDR3: TGCAGCGTCAGGGGAGTGGGTTACGGCTATGGCTACACCTTC. The variable domain in full, with the rest retrieved from reference TRBV29-1 and TRBJ1-2, is SAVISQKPSRDICQRGTSLTIQCQVDSQVTMMFWYRQQPGQSLTLIATANQGSEATYESGFVIDKFPISRPNLTFSTLTVSNMSPEDSSIYLCSVRGVGYGYGYTFGSGTRLTVV.

J is TRBJ1-4 and V is TRBV4-1; 7 bases are a match to TRBD1. V trimming: 2 bases; J trimming: 8 bases; junction bases outside the gene matches: 2. CDR1 and CDR2 from the germline V gene are MGHRA and YSYEKL. The CDR3 covers 13 residues. The CDR3 DNA reads as TGCGCCAGCAGCCAAAAACAGGGGGAAAAACTGTTTTTT. Protein: CASSQKQGEKLFF.

This clone was counted between two and nine times. This rearrangement joins TRBV9 to TRBJ1-1, with D hard to call. The germline V and J ends were trimmed by 4 bases and 2 bases, with 15 bases remaining between them. The CDR3 loop spans 15 amino acids. Germline V gives CDR1 SGDLS, CDR2 YYNGEE. This CDR3 is CASSLYGELNTEAFF. Written as DNA, the CDR3 is TGTGCCAGCAGCTTATACGGAGAACTTAACACTGAAGCTTTCTTT.